Sequencing of this T cell receptor beta chain was carried out in a study of memory CD4+ T cells and cytomegalovirus serostatus. Data came from immunoSEQ multiplex PCR; TCRdb stores just in-frame clones and leaves some out. The repertoire holds tens of thousands of clones, 76% seen once, with less than 1.3% in the top ten. V was trimmed by 0 bases and J by 2 bases, leaving 10 bases between them. This CDR3 has 15 amino acids. Germline assignment: CDR1 SGDLS and CDR2 YYNGEE. Single viable CD3+CD4+CD8-CD45RO+ cells were sorted as the memory CD4+ T cells. CMV serostatus came from serum IgG against pp150, pp28, p38, p52.

The chain has TRBV9 and TRBJ2-3; D might be TRBD2 (6 bases). The origin of this receptor is an adult in good health and CMV-seronegative. The material sequenced was memory CD4+ T cells from blood. The CDR3 bases are TGTGCCAGCAGCGTAGGGGCGGGGAACACAGATACGCAGTATTTT. Residues: CASSVGAGNTDTQYF.